The TCR beta chain described here comes from a study of siplizumab effects on memory and regulatory T cells. Germline CDR1 and CDR2: SGHNT and YYREEE (reference sequence). The CDR3 has 12 amino acids. Worth noting for this clone: Germline is not matched at one junction end, which may reflect a read error.

Repertoires were generated with immunoSEQ multiplex PCR, while TCRdb's copy carries only in-frame clones and drops some. The repertoire includes about 100,000 clones, more than 85% of them detected once, and roughly 0.16% sits in the top ten. This receptor was identified in a human donor in good health. The V call is TRBV5-4, the J call TRBJ1-2; the D gene is possibly TRBD1 (5 bases). The sample consisted of CD4+ T cells sorted from blood. The CDR3 loop reads CASSLGTPASSF. The CDR3 region has the DNA TGTGCCAGCAGCTTGGGGACACCCGCCTCCTCCTTC.